This TCR beta chain appears in the sequencing data of a study of neurological immune-mediated disorders (dated by TCRdb to the late 2010s). Background on the whole study: Of the approximately 34 multiple sclerosis patients, some 30 had relapsing-remitting MS and 3 had secondary progressive MS. Longitudinal samples, technical triplicates and paired sorted CD4+ and CD8+ T-cell subsets, alongside PBMC samples, were included among the approximately 99 TCR-beta libraries. The study compared peripheral blood TCR-beta repertoires of HTLV-I-associated myelopathy (HAM/TSP) patients, multiple sclerosis patients and healthy controls using UMI-based sequencing. The cohort comprised 68 subjects: about 14 HAM/TSP patients, 35 or so multiple sclerosis patients and some 20 healthy controls. The paper's findings and limits, for the study overall: TCR clonal expansion was highest in HAM/TSP patients and lowest in MS patients, with MS patients falling below even healthy controls. Phylogenetic analysis grouped repertoires from 18 of 34 MS patients into a cluster of related CDR3 sequences, suggesting a possible repertoire-level signature. No identical CDR3 amino acid sequences were found to be shared among expanded clones across subjects, suggesting that TCR-beta repertoires were private in all groups. No clinical or MRI features were associated with the MS cluster, and the authors said that larger cohorts are needed.

The germline V gene sets CDR1 to SGHRS and CDR2 to YFSETQ. The CDR3 measures 16 amino acids from cysteine to phenylalanine. The read is trimmed to its CDR3 DNA, 48 bases read in frame from base 1. Trimming costs V 1 base and J 0 bases, and their ends lie 11 bases apart. For unsorted PBMC libraries, 2 million PBMCs were used after storage in RNAlater at -80 degrees C until RNA extraction. The multiple sclerosis patients were enrolled in a US clinical protocol that used magnetic resonance imaging to evaluate disease progression. Peripheral blood underwent Ficoll-Hypaque density gradient centrifugation to isolate PBMCs, which were then cryopreserved in liquid nitrogen. To synthesize cDNA, template-switch 5'RACE was performed with a primer carrying a 10-nucleotide random unique molecular identifier so that each TCR transcript was tagged. Every sequencing run yielded over 160 million TCR-beta sequences covering 15-18 subjects. Total RNA was extracted with the RNeasy kit. The KAPA Real-time Library Amplification kit was used to amplify TCR-beta VDJ regions with primers for the TCR constant region and the 5'RACE anchor. A first PCR added sample indexes and Illumina adaptors, after which a second PCR increased the library yield. The roughly 650 bp TCR product was size-selected on a 2% E-gel SizeSelection system after Ampure bead purification. Before pooling, library quality was assessed on a Bioanalyzer, concentration was determined with Qubit, and library quantification was performed with the Kapa Library Quantification kit. Paired-end 2 x 150 bp sequencing of the libraries was performed on an Illumina HiSeq 2500. To increase sequence diversity, 25-30% phiX was spiked into each library pool. The original pipeline was this. The quality-filtered reads were processed with the UMI-based MiGEC pipeline, whose error correction step removed more than 90% of the raw TCR sequences. IMGT germline references were used for alignment of VDJ genes, and clonotypes were defined by a unique CDR3 amino acid sequence together with V-J genes. VDJtools evaluated clonal expansion, Shannon diversity and CDR3 relatedness (CalcPairwiseDistances, ClusterSamples); CLCbio workbench built phylogenetic trees. A clone was classed as expanded if it had 8 or more unique UMIs, a cutoff based on coefficient-of-variation modelling across technical triplicates. TCRdb reworked the public reads: Q25 trimming with fastp, MiXCR clone assembly, productive beta chains retained. Rows matching on CDR3 protein sequence are summarized as one entry with the most common DNA and genes. The V and J calls here are based on TCRdb, not the publication. For this sample the table gives some 34,000 distinct CDR3 sequences, of which around 1.5% were detected only once. The ten largest clones represent about 9% of the sample.

The sample holds many counts of this clonotype. The antigen it binds to is not known. Qualities for individual bases were not recorded, and no much larger clone is one base off. The V and J genes are TRBV5-1 and TRBJ2-1; TRBD2 is possibly the D segment (6 matching bases). The sequencing input was PBMCs. The sequence derives from a young woman with multiple sclerosis. The CDR3: CASSLIAGSSYNEQFF. The bases are TGCGCCAGCAGCTTGATTGCGGGGAGCTCCTACAATGAGCAGTTCTTC.